Sequencing of this TCR beta chain was carried out in a study of identical twins. cDNA carried unique molecular identifiers, and a universal primer site was added by template switching. In TCRdb, the 5' RACE reads were re-called with MiXCR into one record per CDR3 protein. The table records 510,000 or so distinct CDR3 sequences, roughly 15% of them present only once. Study results and caveats: Alpha sequences that were out-of-frame and twin-shared showed an excess of low generation probability. Invariant MAIT and iNKT cells may have partly biased zero-insertion analyses. Surplus twin overlap in beta out-of-frame sequences was less pronounced.

The V gene's germline CDR1 is SGHRS and CDR2 YFSETQ. This CDR3 spans 16 amino acids. Trimming removed 4 bases from V and 3 bases from J, with 17 bases in between. This clonotype was detected only a few times. The antigen is undetermined. Separately, the same data were catalogued under a study of yellow fever vaccine responses in identical twins.

This receptor was identified in a woman between 18 and 30 years old in good health. The sample consisted of CD4+ T cells sorted from blood. The rearrangement links TRBV5-1 to TRBJ1-5; tentatively, D is TRBD1 (5 bases). This CDR3 reads CASSPGAAGSNQPQHF. CDR3 in DNA: TGCGCCAGCAGCCCTGGGGCCGCAGGGTCCAATCAGCCCCAGCATTTT.